Listed below are T cell receptor beta chains from one sample, sequenced in a study of CD8 T cells in ankylosing spondylitis. TCRdb recomputed calls from the 5' RACE reads with MiXCR, one row per CDR3 protein. This sample has about 440,000 distinct CDR3 sequences, with approximately 17% found just once. Source material: blood, either unsorted or a sorted T cell fraction (not recorded which). The receptors shown here come from a male donor with ankylosing spondylitis. The CDR3 runs from the conserved cysteine through the conserved F or W. A D gene is named only where the DNA matches it firmly. The size of a clone is reported for some rows only, either as once, few or many, or as a class for expanded clones.

J gene: TRBJ2-5
D gene: TRBD2
V gene: TRBV7-3
clone size: few
CDR3 DNA: TGTGCCAGCAGCTTAAGTCCAGCGGGGGGGCACTTAGTGGAGACCCAGTACTTC
CDR3 protein: CASSLSPAGGHLVETQYF

J gene: TRBJ2-3
D gene: NA
V gene: TRBV20-1
clone size: NA
CDR3 DNA: TGCAGTGCTAGAGATGAAAGCGGCACAGATACGCAGTATTTT
CDR3 protein: CSARDESGTDTQYF

J gene: TRBJ2-1
D gene: TRBD2
V gene: TRBV27
clone size: few
CDR3 DNA: TGTGCCAGCAGTTGGCGGGGGGGGTCGGGGAATGAGCAGTTCTTC
CDR3 protein: CASSWRGGSGNEQFF

J gene: TRBJ2-7
D gene: NA
V gene: TRBV4-1
clone size: many
CDR3 DNA: TGCGCCAGCAGCCAAGAAGGACCAGGGGCCTCCTACGAGCAGTACTTC
CDR3 protein: CASSQEGPGASYEQYF

J gene: TRBJ1-1
D gene: NA
V gene: TRBV12-3/TRBV12-4
clone size: few
CDR3 DNA: TGTGCCAGCACAATGGAGGCAGGGGTCACTGAAGCTTTCTTT
CDR3 protein: CASTMEAGVTEAFF

J gene: TRBJ2-6
D gene: NA
V gene: TRBV20-1
clone size: few
CDR3 DNA: TGCAGTGCGGGACCGATGAGCTCTGGGGCCAACGTCCTGACTTTC
CDR3 protein: CSAGPMSSGANVLTF

J gene: TRBJ1-1
D gene: NA
V gene: TRBV7-6
clone size: few
CDR3 DNA: TGTGCCAGCAGCTTGTCGGGGGTGAACACTGAAGCTTTCTTT
CDR3 protein: CASSLSGVNTEAFF

J gene: TRBJ2-1
D gene: NA
V gene: TRBV20-1
clone size: NA
CDR3 DNA: TGCAGTGCCCCGAGGGGGGGATTCTACAATGAGCAGTTCTTC
CDR3 protein: CSAPRGGFYNEQFF

J gene: TRBJ1-2
D gene: NA
V gene: TRBV20-1
clone size: many
CDR3 DNA: TGCAGTGCTAGAGAATGGGCCCCTCGGGAACCGCACAACTATGGCTACACCTTC
CDR3 protein: CSAREWAPREPHNYGYTF

J gene: TRBJ2-7
D gene: TRBD2
V gene: TRBV5-1
clone size: NA
CDR3 DNA: TGCGCCAGCAGCCCCACAGCGGGAGGACTCTACCACGAGCAGTACTTC
CDR3 protein: CASSPTAGGLYHEQYF

J gene: TRBJ1-5
D gene: NA
V gene: TRBV12-3/TRBV12-4
clone size: few
CDR3 DNA: TGTGCCAGCAGTCTACACACCAATCAGCCCCAGCATTTT
CDR3 protein: CASSLHTNQPQHF

J gene: TRBJ2-2
D gene: NA
V gene: TRBV25-1
clone size: few
CDR3 DNA: TGTGCCAGCAGTGAATACCGGGGGCAAGGAACCGGGGAGCTGTTTTTT
CDR3 protein: CASSEYRGQGTGELFF

J gene: TRBJ1-4
D gene: NA
V gene: TRBV5-1
clone size: many
CDR3 DNA: TGCGCCAGCAGATATTTATCAGGGACAACTAATGAAAAACTGTTTTTT
CDR3 protein: CASRYLSGTTNEKLFF

J gene: TRBJ2-3
D gene: TRBD2
V gene: TRBV7-8
clone size: few
CDR3 DNA: TGTGCCAGCAGCTTAGCTGTAGCGGGGGGACGCACAGATACGCAGTATTTT
CDR3 protein: CASSLAVAGGRTDTQYF

J gene: TRBJ2-7
D gene: NA
V gene: TRBV7-2
clone size: few
CDR3 DNA: TGTGCCAGCAGCCCGAACCCGGGGTCGAGCTACGAGCAGTACTTC
CDR3 protein: CASSPNPGSSYEQYF

J gene: TRBJ2-2
D gene: NA
V gene: TRBV20-1
clone size: NA
CDR3 DNA: TGCAGTGCCAGAGCGCCTCAACAGGGTGTCACCGGGGAGCTGTTTTTT
CDR3 protein: CSARAPQQGVTGELFF

J gene: TRBJ2-5
D gene: NA
V gene: TRBV7-9
clone size: few
CDR3 DNA: TGTGCCAGCAGCTTCCTCGGGGCTCTAGAGACCCAGTACTTC
CDR3 protein: CASSFLGALETQYF

J gene: TRBJ2-2
D gene: TRBD2
V gene: TRBV4-2
clone size: NA
CDR3 DNA: TGTGCCAGCAGCCAAGGGACTAGCGGGAGTTCCGGGGAGCTGTTTTTT
CDR3 protein: CASSQGTSGSSGELFF

J gene: TRBJ2-2
D gene: TRBD1
V gene: TRBV20-1
clone size: NA
CDR3 DNA: TGCAGTGCGCCGGGACAGTCTACGAACACCGGGGAGCTGTTTTTT
CDR3 protein: CSAPGQSTNTGELFF

J gene: TRBJ2-7
D gene: TRBD1
V gene: TRBV4-2
clone size: once
CDR3 DNA: TGTGCCAGCAGCCCACAACAGGGGGCCTCCTACGAGCAGTACTTC
CDR3 protein: CASSPQQGASYEQYF

J gene: TRBJ1-3
D gene: TRBD1
V gene: TRBV15
clone size: few
CDR3 DNA: TGTGCCACCAGCAGAGATTTGGGCAGGGGGGTGTTCTTT
CDR3 protein: CATSRDLGRGVFF

J gene: TRBJ2-5
D gene: NA
V gene: TRBV3-1
clone size: few
CDR3 DNA: TGTGCCAGCAGCTACGGTCGGGGGCGAAAGACCCAGTACTTC
CDR3 protein: CASSYGRGRKTQYF

J gene: TRBJ1-2
D gene: NA
V gene: TRBV29-1
clone size: many
CDR3 DNA: TGCAGCGTTGATGAAGGTTCCTATGGCTACACCTTC
CDR3 protein: CSVDEGSYGYTF

J gene: TRBJ2-7
D gene: NA
V gene: TRBV2
clone size: NA
CDR3 DNA: TGTGCCAGCAGTGAGGGGAACTACGAGCAGTACTTC
CDR3 protein: CASSEGNYEQYF

J gene: TRBJ1-5
D gene: NA
V gene: TRBV18
clone size: NA
CDR3 DNA: TGTGCCAGCTCACAACAAAGGGAGCTTCAGCCCCAGCATTTT
CDR3 protein: CASSQQRELQPQHF

J gene: TRBJ1-2
D gene: TRBD1
V gene: TRBV12-3/TRBV12-4
clone size: NA
CDR3 DNA: TGTGCCAGCAGCAGGGGGTTGGCTGGGGGCTACACCTTC
CDR3 protein: CASSRGLAGGYTF

J gene: TRBJ2-6
D gene: NA
V gene: TRBV5-1
clone size: NA
CDR3 DNA: TGCGCCAGCAGCTTGGAGACGCCTCCTGGGGCCAACGTCCTGACTTTC
CDR3 protein: CASSLETPPGANVLTF

J gene: TRBJ2-6
D gene: TRBD1
V gene: TRBV5-1
clone size: many
CDR3 DNA: TGCGCCAGCAGCAGACAGGGAAGTGAGATGGCCAACGTCCTGACTTTC
CDR3 protein: CASSRQGSEMANVLTF

J gene: TRBJ2-1
D gene: TRBD2
V gene: TRBV6-1
clone size: NA
CDR3 DNA: TGTGCCAGCACCACGACTAGCGGGGGTTACAATGAGCAGTTCTTC
CDR3 protein: CASTTTSGGYNEQFF

J gene: TRBJ2-7
D gene: NA
V gene: TRBV3-1
clone size: NA
CDR3 DNA: TGTGCCAGCACCTCGGGTAGCGGTGAGCACAACTACGAGCAGTACTTC
CDR3 protein: CASTSGSGEHNYEQYF

J gene: TRBJ2-5
D gene: TRBD1
V gene: TRBV12-3/TRBV12-4
clone size: few
CDR3 DNA: TGTGCCAGCAAGCAGGGGGCGGGGGAGACCCAGTACTTC
CDR3 protein: CASKQGAGETQYF

J gene: TRBJ1-2
D gene: TRBD1
V gene: TRBV29-1
clone size: few
CDR3 DNA: TGCAGCGTTGAATCGGGGACAGGGGGCGCGGGGAAATTC
CDR3 protein: CSVESGTGGAGKF

J gene: TRBJ1-1
D gene: NA
V gene: TRBV19
clone size: NA
CDR3 DNA: TGTGCCAGTAGTGCCCCGACAATGAACACTGAAGCTTTCTTT
CDR3 protein: CASSAPTMNTEAFF

J gene: TRBJ2-3
D gene: TRBD2
V gene: TRBV12-3/TRBV12-4
clone size: NA
CDR3 DNA: TGTGCCAGCAGTAGCCGGACTAGTCTCACAGATACGCAGTATTTT
CDR3 protein: CASSSRTSLTDTQYF

J gene: TRBJ2-1
D gene: TRBD2
V gene: TRBV3-1
clone size: NA
CDR3 DNA: TGTGCCAGCAGCCTGTCGAGCGGGAGTACTGGTGAGCAGTTCTTC
CDR3 protein: CASSLSSGSTGEQFF

J gene: TRBJ2-7
D gene: NA
V gene: TRBV28
clone size: NA
CDR3 DNA: TGTGCCAGCAGTTCTGTGACCTACGAGCAGTACTTC
CDR3 protein: CASSSVTYEQYF

J gene: TRBJ1-1
D gene: NA
V gene: TRBV5-5
clone size: many
CDR3 DNA: TGTGCCAGCAGCTCGCAGGGGAGGACTGAAGCTTTCTTT
CDR3 protein: CASSSQGRTEAFF

J gene: TRBJ2-1
D gene: TRBD2
V gene: TRBV28
clone size: NA
CDR3 DNA: TGTGCCAGCAGACTCCGGACTAGCGGGAGGTTTCGGTGGGACAATGAGCAGTTCTTC
CDR3 protein: CASRLRTSGRFRWDNEQFF

J gene: TRBJ2-2
D gene: NA
V gene: TRBV12-3/TRBV12-4
clone size: many
CDR3 DNA: TGTGCCAGCAGTTCCCCGTGGGTTACCGGGGAGCTGTTTTTT
CDR3 protein: CASSSPWVTGELFF

J gene: TRBJ2-7
D gene: TRBD1
V gene: TRBV7-9
clone size: many
CDR3 DNA: TGTGCCAGCAGCTTAGAGGGGGCGAGGAACGAGCAGTACTTC
CDR3 protein: CASSLEGARNEQYF

J gene: TRBJ1-2
D gene: NA
V gene: TRBV3-1
clone size: few
CDR3 DNA: TGTGCCAGCAGCCAAGATTGGGGGGGCATCGACTATGGCTACACCTTC
CDR3 protein: CASSQDWGGIDYGYTF

J gene: TRBJ1-3
D gene: NA
V gene: TRBV6-1
clone size: NA
CDR3 DNA: TGTGCCAGCAGTGGCCCCTCCCCGGACTCTGGAAACACCATATATTTT
CDR3 protein: CASSGPSPDSGNTIYF

J gene: TRBJ2-7
D gene: TRBD2
V gene: TRBV18
clone size: NA
CDR3 DNA: TGTGCCAGCTCACCACTATCCACCGCGGGAGAAGTAGGGCAGTACTTC
CDR3 protein: CASSPLSTAGEVGQYF

J gene: TRBJ2-7
D gene: NA
V gene: TRBV11-2
clone size: NA
CDR3 DNA: TGTGCCAGCAGCTTGTCCGTGCCTTCCTACGAGCAGTACTTC
CDR3 protein: CASSLSVPSYEQYF

J gene: TRBJ1-2
D gene: NA
V gene: TRBV5-1
clone size: many
CDR3 DNA: TGCGCCAGCAGCTTGGCCCGACCTGACAGTCTCGGCGCAATTGTCTATGGCTACACCTTC
CDR3 protein: CASSLARPDSLGAIVYGYTF

J gene: TRBJ2-1
D gene: NA
V gene: TRBV7-2
clone size: NA
CDR3 DNA: TGTGCCAGCAGCTCCTGGACGAAACTCTACAATGAGCAGTTCTTC
CDR3 protein: CASSSWTKLYNEQFF

J gene: TRBJ2-7
D gene: NA
V gene: TRBV6-1
clone size: NA
CDR3 DNA: TGTGCCAGCAGTGAACGGAACCGACCCTACGAGCAGTACTTC
CDR3 protein: CASSERNRPYEQYF

J gene: TRBJ1-4
D gene: NA
V gene: TRBV2
clone size: NA
CDR3 DNA: TGTGCCAGCACCATGGGGGGGCAGGGCCCAAGAGGAGGCGAAAAACTGTTTTTT
CDR3 protein: CASTMGGQGPRGGEKLFF

J gene: TRBJ1-5
D gene: TRBD1
V gene: TRBV6-1
clone size: NA
CDR3 DNA: TGTGCCAGTGGGACAGTGGTAGACAATCAGCCCCAGCATTTT
CDR3 protein: CASGTVVDNQPQHF

J gene: TRBJ2-7
D gene: NA
V gene: TRBV7-6
clone size: NA
CDR3 DNA: TGTGCCAGCACCCTAGGCGGGGCATCGAGCGAGCAGTACTTC
CDR3 protein: CASTLGGASSEQYF

J gene: TRBJ2-5
D gene: TRBD1
V gene: TRBV7-9
clone size: NA
CDR3 DNA: TGTGCCAGCAGCTTTAGGACAGGGACGGAGACCCAGTACTTC
CDR3 protein: CASSFRTGTETQYF

J gene: TRBJ2-7
D gene: TRBD2
V gene: TRBV29-1
clone size: NA
CDR3 DNA: TGCAGCGCTATAGGACTAGCGGGACCCTACGAGCAGTACTTC
CDR3 protein: CSAIGLAGPYEQYF

J gene: TRBJ2-7
D gene: NA
V gene: TRBV6-1
clone size: NA
CDR3 DNA: TGTGCCAGCAGTGTGGGCCACTACGAGCAGTACTTC
CDR3 protein: CASSVGHYEQYF